This passage covers 27 T cell receptor beta chains from one sample sequenced in a study of metastatic and nonmetastatic thyroid tumors. Every patient underwent thyroid surgery untreated. TCRdb re-called the PCR reads through MiXCR. The repertoire holds about 92,000 clones, with 15% as singletons. The sample consisted of blood. Receptors were obtained from a female donor with papillary thyroid cancer or a benign thyroid nodule (not recorded which). Some clones in this sample may be carry-over from other donors' samples.

This clone was observed at least ten times. The chain uses TRBV12-3 or TRBV12-4 and TRBJ2-7; 9 bases line up with TRBD1. J was trimmed by 7 bases and V by 1 base; bases with no gene match: 11. The CDR3 runs 16 residues. CDR3 protein: CASSLGKDRGSSEQYF. The CDR3 nucleotides are TGTGCCAGCAGTTTAGGAAAGGACAGGGGTTCATCGGAGCAGTACTTC.

This clone was seen only a few times. An end of the junction differs from the germline gene, which may be a read error. This chain links TRBV28 with TRBJ2-6; 8 nucleotides align to TRBD1. The CDR3 totals 18 residues. Looked up from germline, CDR1 is MDHEN and CDR2 is SYDVKM. The CDR3 region is CASSPRQGITSGANVLTF. The CDR3 region has the DNA TGCGCCAGCAGTCCCCGACAGGGGATTACCTCTGGGGCCAACGTCCTGACTTTC. Drawing the rest from reference TRBV28 and TRBJ2-6, the complete variable domain is DVKVTQSSRYLVKRTGEKVFLECVQDMDHENMFWYRQDPGLGLRLIYFSYDVKMKEKGDIPEGYSVSREKKERFSLILESASTNQTSMYLCASSPRQGITSGANVLTFGAGSRLTVL.

This clone was counted at least ten times. V gene TRBV15 combines with J gene TRBJ2-5, with D uncertain. This CDR3 has 13 residues. V gave up 0 bases and J gave up 4 bases, with 6 bases separating them. Looked up from germline, CDR1 is LNHNV and CDR2 is YYDKDF (reference sequence). CDR3 DNA sequence: TGTGCCACCAGCAGAGAGCGAGTAGAGACCCAGTACTTC. The encoded protein is CATSRERVETQYF.

Many counts were recorded for this clone. A much more abundant neighbour one base away suggests this may be a read error. The CDR3 does not close with the conserved phenylalanine or tryptophan, likely indicating a read error. The CDR3 DNA sequence: TGTGCCAGTATCGGGGGTGGCGGCTACACCCTC. It is translated as CASIGGGGYTL. The J gene is TRBJ1-2, the V gene TRBV19; the D gene is possibly TRBD1 (5 bases). Germline-derived CDR1 and CDR2 are LNHDA and SQIVND (reference sequence). CDR3 length equals 11 residues. V gave up 7 bases and J gave up 8 bases, with 11 bases separating them.

This clone was detected a few times. Being one base from a much bigger clone, this may be a read error. The J gene is TRBJ2-1, the V gene TRBV30, with 11 bases aligning to TRBD2. Trimming at V came to 6 bases and at J to 0 bases, leaving 4 bases not matched to a gene. Germline V gene sequence: CDR1 GTSNPN, CDR2 SVGIG (reference sequence). CDR3 length: 15 residues. The CDR3 sequence: CACRLAGSSYNEQFF. In DNA, the CDR3 is TGTGCCTGTAGACTAGCGGGGAGCTCCTACAATGAGCAGTTCTTC.

This clone was seen more than once but under ten times. This may be a read error, as it is one base from a much larger clone. The V gene is TRBV4-2, the J gene TRBJ2-7; D may be TRBD1 or TRBD2 (5 bases each). CDR3 length: 16 residues. Per germline, CDR1 LGHNA and CDR2 YNFKEQ. Trimming removed 1 base from V and 4 bases from J, with 17 bases in between. The CDR3 DNA reads TGTGCCAGCAGCCAAGCGGCTTCTAGAGGGGCATACGAGCAGTACTTC. Translation: CASSQAASRGAYEQYF.

This clone occurred many times. The V and J genes are TRBV5-5 and TRBJ2-7; unclear D gene. Between the trimmed V and J ends, which lost 0 bases and 0 bases, there was a span of 7 bases. The germline CDR1 and CDR2 sequences are SGHKS and YYEKEE (reference sequence). This CDR3 has 14 residues. The DNA of the CDR3 is TGTGCCAGCAGCTTGGAGGGCAGCTCCTACGAGCAGTACTTC. Protein sequence: CASSLEGSSYEQYF.

The rearrangement uses TRBV6-2 or TRBV6-3 and TRBJ2-3; perhaps TRBD2 as D (6 bases). The CDR3 loop spans 20 amino acids. V lost 3 bases, J lost 5 bases, and 30 bases lay in between. In germline, CDR1 is MNHEY, CDR2 SVGEGT. Here the CDR3 reads CASSYPTSQRSGGALDTQYF. In DNA form, the CDR3 reads TGTGCCAGCAGTTATCCGACGAGCCAGCGTAGCGGTGGGGCTTTAGATACGCAGTATTTT.

In this sample, this clone turned up many times. The junction and the germline gene differ at one end; a read error may be behind it. Other DNA sequences of this sample code for an identical CDR3. The chain employs TRBV7-6 and TRBJ1-4; D possibly corresponds to TRBD1 (5 bases). The CDR3 contains 16 residues. Germline V gene lookup returns CDR1 SGHVS and CDR2 FNYEAQ. CDR3 DNA sequence: TGTGCCAGCAGCTTGGGGGGAGGCAGCTATTATGAAAAACTATTTTTT. Protein product: CASSLGGGSYYEKLFF.

This clone was seen only once. The chain couples TRBV7-6 to TRBJ2-7; 11 bases align to TRBD2. This CDR3 is 20 amino acids long. The germline V gene has CDR1 SGHVS and CDR2 FNYEAQ. Trimming took 5 bases from V and 2 from J; bases not matched to a gene: 20. CDR3 DNA: TGTGCCAGCAGCCTCGTGACTAGCGGGGTGTTTCGCTCAAACGCCTACGAGCAGTACTTC. Translating it yields CASSLVTSGVFRSNAYEQYF.

About this clone itself: This clone may be a read error of a much larger clone one base away. The CDR3 does not close with the conserved phenylalanine or tryptophan, likely indicating a read error. The chain has TRBV25-1 and TRBJ2-1; D is unclear. The CDR3 totals 11 residues. Trimming cost V 6 bases and J 9 bases, with 9 bases left between them. Germline CDR1 and CDR2: MGHDK and SYGVNS. The CDR3 region is CASSLGGEQFL. The CDR3 nucleotides are TGTGCCAGCAGCCTGGGCGGTGAGCAGTTCTTA.

This clone appeared a few times. The chain links TRBV6-1 to TRBJ2-1, with no clear D. The CDR3 spans 18 residues. Trimming removed 3 bases at V and 8 bases at J, with 26 bases between. Germline V gene data show CDR1 as MNHNS and CDR2 as SASEGT. In DNA, the CDR3 is TGTGCCAGCAGTGAGTCCCCTGGCCCGGCTTACACCTTCGATGAGCAGTTCTTC. Translated, it gives CASSESPGPAYTFDEQFF.

This clone was observed at least ten times. This rearrangement joins TRBV7-8 to TRBJ1-4, with a tentative D call TRBD1 (6 bases). The V gene's germline CDR1 is SGHVS and CDR2 FQNEAQ. The CDR3 is 15 residues long. Trimming cost V 5 bases and J 3 bases, with 13 bases left between them. The CDR3 nucleotides read TGTGCCAGCAGCCTTACCGGGACACCTAATGAAAAACTGTTTTTT. This encodes CASSLTGTPNEKLFF.

There are a few counts of this clone. A clone one base away is much larger, so this may be a read error. This chain connects TRBV6-1 to TRBJ2-3, with D tentatively TRBD2 (5 bases). V was cut by 6 bases and J by 6 bases, with 13 bases left in between. The germline V gene encodes CDR1 MNHNS and CDR2 SASEGT. There are 13 residues in the CDR3. The CDR3 reads CASRGLAVDTQYF. Written as DNA, the CDR3 is TGTGCCAGCAGAGGACTTGCGGTGGATACGCAGTATTTT.

This clone was observed at least ten times. The J gene is TRBJ1-2, the V gene TRBV28; 9 positions match TRBD1. Germline CDR1 is MDHEN and CDR2 is SYDVKM. With 3 bases clipped from V and 4 bases from J, the junction kept 3 bases outside the gene matches. This CDR3 is 14 amino acids long. The CDR3 DNA reads TGTGCCAGCAGTTTCGGACAGGGGTCCTATGGCTACACCTTC. Amino acid sequence: CASSFGQGSYGYTF.

In this sample, this clone turned up once. A much larger clone differs from this one at a single base, so this may be a read error. The same CDR3 can be traced to other DNA sequences in this sample. The J gene is TRBJ1-2, the V gene TRBV7-2, with D tentatively TRBD1 (6 bases). Per the germline V gene, CDR1 is SGHTA and CDR2 is FQGNSA. The CDR3 has 14 residues. The CDR3 DNA is TGCGCCAGCAGCTTCTATCGACAGGAGGATGGCTACACCTTC. The encoded protein is CASSFYRQEDGYTF.

This clone showed up just a few times. This could be a read error, since a much larger clone is one nucleotide away. Additional DNA sequences in this sample encode the identical CDR3. The chain links TRBV9 to TRBJ2-2; TRBD2 agrees at 9 bases. The CDR3 totals 15 residues. The V gene's germline CDR1 is SGDLS and CDR2 YYNGEE. The CDR3 coding sequence is TGTGCTAGCAGAGCGGGGGGCGCGAACACCGGGGAGCTGTTTTTT. Encoded protein: CASRAGGANTGELFF.

This clone showed up many times. The genes are TRBV10-3 and TRBJ2-7, with D possibly being TRBD1 (5 bases). The CDR3 has 15 amino acids. Germline lookup yields CDR1 ENHRY and CDR2 SYGVKD. Trimming pared 2 bases from V and 4 bases from J, leaving 15 bases between. DNA of the CDR3: TGTGCCATCAGTGAGCCCAGGGCCCTTGGGTACGAGCAGTACTTC. This gives the protein CAISEPRALGYEQYF.

There are a few counts of this clone. Other DNA sequences in the same sample also yield this CDR3. The chain recombines TRBV11-1 with TRBJ1-3; 11 nucleotides agree with TRBD1. The J segment lost 3 bases and the V segment lost 5 bases, leaving 9 bases of the junction unmatched. The CDR3 is 17 amino acids. Germline V gene sequence: CDR1 SGHAT, CDR2 FQDESV (reference sequence). The CDR3: CASSPPDRGHGGNTIYF. The CDR3 nucleotides are TGTGCCAGCAGCCCCCCGGACAGGGGGCACGGTGGAAACACCATATATTTT.

This clone was seen ten or more times. The chain carries TRBV27 and TRBJ2-7; the match to TRBD1 covers 7 bases. Germline trimming cut 6 bases from V and 4 bases from J; bases unmatched to any gene: 0. The CDR3 extends over 11 amino acids. CDR1 MNHEY and CDR2 SMNVEV come from the germline V gene (reference sequence). DNA for the CDR3: TGTGCCAGCAGACAGGGGTACGAGCAGTACTTC. Protein product: CASRQGYEQYF.

In its sample, this clone was seen many times. This rearrangement joins TRBV12-3 or TRBV12-4 to TRBJ1-5; D gene unclear. V was pared by 6 bases and J by 4 bases, with 16 bases between. The CDR3 extends over 15 amino acids. CDR3 loop: CASSPGEIRNQPQHF. The CDR3 DNA reads as TGTGCCAGCAGCCCCGGGGAGATCCGGAATCAGCCCCAGCATTTT.

This clone was picked up many times. Different DNA sequences within this sample yield the same CDR3. The chain recombines TRBV28 with TRBJ2-5; a weak D match, TRBD2 (6 bases). The CDR3 runs to 15 residues. Germline CDR1 is MDHEN and CDR2 is SYDVKM. V was trimmed by 7 bases and J by 6 bases, leaving 21 bases between them. The CDR3 DNA is TGTGCCAGCACTATCGCCCTGGGGGGTGGAAAGACCCAGTACTTC. Residues: CASTIALGGGKTQYF.

This clone was seen repeatedly, ten times or more. The chain combines TRBV6-2 or TRBV6-3 with TRBJ2-3, with a weak D call TRBD1 (5 bases). CDR1 and CDR2 (germline): MNHEY, SVGEGT. The CDR3 extends over 15 amino acids. V was cut by 2 bases and J by 0 bases, with 9 bases left in between. CDR3 in amino acids: CASSYSQGSTDTQYF. The CDR3 bases are TGTGCCAGCAGTTACAGCCAGGGAAGCACAGATACGCAGTATTTT.

This clone was observed at least ten times. The rearrangement links TRBV7-3 to TRBJ2-1, with D perhaps given as TRBD1 or TRBD2 (5 bases each). From germline, CDR1 is SGHTA and CDR2 FQGTGA. V shed 4 bases and J shed 5 bases, with 21 bases lying between them. The CDR3 totals 17 residues. The CDR3 reads CASSSAGTLTPHNEQFF. The CDR3 DNA follows: TGTGCCAGCAGCTCCGCCGGGACCCTCACCCCCCACAATGAGCAGTTCTTC. Using reference TRBV7-3 and TRBJ2-1 for the parts outside the CDR3, the full variable domain is GAGVSQTPSNKVTEKGKYVELRCDPISGHTALYWYRQSLGQGPEFLIYFQGTGAADDSGLPNDRFFAVRPEGSVSTLKIQRTERGDSAVYLCASSSAGTLTPHNEQFFGPGTRLTVL.

In this sample, this clone turned up many times. The chain joins TRBV30 to TRBJ1-3; D is unclear. Trimming cost V 2 bases and J 0 bases, with 17 bases left between them. Germline V gene data show CDR1 as GTSNPN and CDR2 as SVGIG (reference sequence). The CDR3 totals 17 residues. The DNA for the CDR3 is TGTGCCTGGAGTCCCGGCGGGAGTCTATTCTCTGGAAACACCATATATTTT. The encoded protein is CAWSPGGSLFSGNTIYF.

This clone appeared many times. V usage is TRBV2 and J usage is TRBJ2-5; 11 bases are shared with TRBD2. Trimming took 5 bases from V and 5 from J; bases not matched to a gene: 7. The CDR3 has 15 amino acids. From germline, CDR1 is SNHLY and CDR2 FYNNEI. The CDR3 DNA reads as TGTGCCAGCAGTTCGAGACTAGCGGGGAGGGAGACCCAGTACTTC. Translating gives CASSSRLAGRETQYF.

This clone showed up many times. The V and J genes are TRBV5-1 and TRBJ1-4, with a tentative D call TRBD1 (6 bases). CDR3 length equals 17 residues. V lost 2 bases to trimming and J lost 0 bases, with 14 bases between them. Germline V CDR1 and CDR2: SGHRS, YFSETQ. The CDR3 region is CASSLGWGAATNEKLFF. In DNA, the CDR3 is TGCGCCAGCAGCTTAGGGTGGGGGGCAGCAACTAATGAAAAACTGTTTTTT.